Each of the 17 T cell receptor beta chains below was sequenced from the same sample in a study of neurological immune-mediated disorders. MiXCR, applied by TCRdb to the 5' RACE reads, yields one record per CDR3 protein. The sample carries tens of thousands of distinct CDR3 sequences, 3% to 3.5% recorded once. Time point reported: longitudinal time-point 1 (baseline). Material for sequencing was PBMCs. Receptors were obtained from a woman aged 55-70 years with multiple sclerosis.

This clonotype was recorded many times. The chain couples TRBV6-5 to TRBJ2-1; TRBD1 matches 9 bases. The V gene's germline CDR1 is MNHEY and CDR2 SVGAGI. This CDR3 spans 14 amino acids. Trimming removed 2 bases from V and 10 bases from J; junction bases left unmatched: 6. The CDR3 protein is CASSYPGQGREQFF. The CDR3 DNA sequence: TGTGCCAGCAGTTACCCGGGACAGGGACGGGAGCAGTTCTTC.

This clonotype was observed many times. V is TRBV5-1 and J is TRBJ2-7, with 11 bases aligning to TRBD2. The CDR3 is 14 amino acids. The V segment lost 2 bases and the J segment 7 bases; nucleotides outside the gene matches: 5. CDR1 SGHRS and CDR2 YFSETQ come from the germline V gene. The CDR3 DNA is TGCGCCAGCAGCTTACCTAGCGGGGGGTCAGAGCAGTACTTC. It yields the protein CASSLPSGGSEQYF.

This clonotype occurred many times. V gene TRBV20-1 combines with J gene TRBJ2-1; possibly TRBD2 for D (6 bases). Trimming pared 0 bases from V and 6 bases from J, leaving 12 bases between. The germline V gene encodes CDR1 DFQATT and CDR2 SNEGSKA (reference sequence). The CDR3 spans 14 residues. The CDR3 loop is CSARDAGLPNEQFF. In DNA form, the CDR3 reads TGCAGTGCTAGAGATGCAGGACTACCCAATGAGCAGTTCTTC.

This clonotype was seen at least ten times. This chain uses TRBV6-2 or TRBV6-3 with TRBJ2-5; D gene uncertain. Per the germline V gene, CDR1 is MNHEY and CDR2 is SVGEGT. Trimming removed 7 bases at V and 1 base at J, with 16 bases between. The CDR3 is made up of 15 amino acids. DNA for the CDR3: TGTGCCAGCACCAAAACGGTCCGCACCCAAGAGACCCAGTACTTC. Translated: CASTKTVRTQETQYF.

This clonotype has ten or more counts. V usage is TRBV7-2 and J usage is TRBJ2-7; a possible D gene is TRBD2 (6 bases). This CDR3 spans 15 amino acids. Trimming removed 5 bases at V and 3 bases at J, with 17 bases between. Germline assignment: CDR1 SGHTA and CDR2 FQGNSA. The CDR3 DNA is TGTGCCAGCAGCCAGACCGCGGGACCAAACTACGAGCAGTACTTC. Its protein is CASSQTAGPNYEQYF.

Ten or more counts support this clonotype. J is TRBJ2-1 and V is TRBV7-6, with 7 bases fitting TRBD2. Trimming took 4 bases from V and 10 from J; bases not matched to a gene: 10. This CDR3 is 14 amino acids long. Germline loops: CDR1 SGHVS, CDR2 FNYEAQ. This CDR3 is CASSSREATGEQFF. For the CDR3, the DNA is TGTGCCAGCAGCTCCCGGGAGGCCACGGGCGAGCAGTTCTTC.

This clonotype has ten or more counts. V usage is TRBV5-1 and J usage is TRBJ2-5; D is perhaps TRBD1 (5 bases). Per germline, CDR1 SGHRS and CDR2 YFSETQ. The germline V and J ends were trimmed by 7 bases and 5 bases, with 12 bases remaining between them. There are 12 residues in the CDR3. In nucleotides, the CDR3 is TGCGCCAGCGGTTTCTCAGGGGAGACCCAGTACTTC. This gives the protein CASGFSGETQYF.

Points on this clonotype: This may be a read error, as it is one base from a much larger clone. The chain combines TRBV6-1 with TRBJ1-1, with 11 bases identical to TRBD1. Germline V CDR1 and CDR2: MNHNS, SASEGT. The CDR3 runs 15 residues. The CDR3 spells CSSSHGQGARTEAFF. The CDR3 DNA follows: TGTTCCAGCAGCCACGGACAGGGGGCGAGGACTGAAGCTTTCTTT.

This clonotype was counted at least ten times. The CDR3 bases are TGCGCCAGCAGCTTGGCCCTACATCTAGCGGGGGTTGGTGAGCAGTTCTTC. This encodes CASSLALHLAGVGEQFF. This sequence joins TRBV5-1 and TRBJ2-1, with 10 nucleotides matching TRBD2. The ends lost 0 bases at V and 9 bases at J; junction bases unmatched: 12. The CDR3 runs to 17 residues. The V gene's germline CDR1 is SGHRS and CDR2 YFSETQ. Supplemented by reference TRBV5-1 and TRBJ2-1, the full variable domain reads KAGVTQTPRYLIKTRGQQVTLSCSPISGHRSVSWYQQTPGQGLQFLFEYFSETQRNKGNFPGRFSGRQFSNSRSEMNVSTLELGDSALYLCASSLALHLAGVGEQFFGPGTRLTVL.

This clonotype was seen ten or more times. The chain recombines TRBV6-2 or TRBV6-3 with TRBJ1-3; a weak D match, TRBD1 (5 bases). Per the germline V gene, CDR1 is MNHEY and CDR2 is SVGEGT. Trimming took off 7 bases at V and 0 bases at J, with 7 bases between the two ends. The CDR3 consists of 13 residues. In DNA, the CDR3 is TGTGCCAGCAAGACAGCCTCTGGAAACACCATATATTTT. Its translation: CASKTASGNTIYF.

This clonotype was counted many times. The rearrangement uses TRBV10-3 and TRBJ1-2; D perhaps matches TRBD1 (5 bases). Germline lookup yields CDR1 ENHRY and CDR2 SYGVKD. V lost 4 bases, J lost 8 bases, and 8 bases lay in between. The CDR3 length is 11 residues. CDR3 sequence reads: CAISGGTGYTF. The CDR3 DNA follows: TGTGCCATCAGTGGAGGGACGGGCTACACCTTC.

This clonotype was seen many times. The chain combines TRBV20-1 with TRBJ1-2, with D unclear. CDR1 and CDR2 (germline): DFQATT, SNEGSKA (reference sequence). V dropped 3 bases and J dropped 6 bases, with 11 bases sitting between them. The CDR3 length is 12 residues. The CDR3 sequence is CSASVFSDGYTF. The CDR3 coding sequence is TGCAGTGCTAGTGTTTTTTCCGATGGCTACACCTTC.

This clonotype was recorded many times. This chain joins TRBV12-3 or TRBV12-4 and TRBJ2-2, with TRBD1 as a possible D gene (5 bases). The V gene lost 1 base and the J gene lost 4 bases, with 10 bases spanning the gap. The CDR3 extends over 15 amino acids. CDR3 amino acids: CASSLGQGGTGELFF. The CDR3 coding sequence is TGTGCCAGCAGTTTAGGGCAGGGCGGCACCGGGGAGCTGTTTTTT.

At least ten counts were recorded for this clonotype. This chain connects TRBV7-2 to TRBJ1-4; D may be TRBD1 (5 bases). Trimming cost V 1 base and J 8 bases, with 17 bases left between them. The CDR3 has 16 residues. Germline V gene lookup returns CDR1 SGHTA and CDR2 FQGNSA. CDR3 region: CASSLGVPAGTEKLFF. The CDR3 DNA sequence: TGTGCCAGCAGCTTAGGGGTACCTGCAGGGACGGAAAAACTGTTTTTT. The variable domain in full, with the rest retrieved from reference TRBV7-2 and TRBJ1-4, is GAGVSQSPSNKVTEKGKDVELRCDPISGHTALYWYRQSLGQGLEFLIYFQGNSAPDKSGLPSDRFSAERTGGSVSTLTIQRTQQEDSAVYLCASSLGVPAGTEKLFFGSGTQLSVL.

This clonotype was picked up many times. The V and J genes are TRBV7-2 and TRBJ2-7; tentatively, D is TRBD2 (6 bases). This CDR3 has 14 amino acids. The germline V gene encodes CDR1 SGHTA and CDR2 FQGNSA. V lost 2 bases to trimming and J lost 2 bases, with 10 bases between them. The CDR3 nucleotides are TGTGCCAGCAGCTTATACGGCGGGGCCTACGAGCAGTACTTC. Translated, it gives CASSLYGGAYEQYF.

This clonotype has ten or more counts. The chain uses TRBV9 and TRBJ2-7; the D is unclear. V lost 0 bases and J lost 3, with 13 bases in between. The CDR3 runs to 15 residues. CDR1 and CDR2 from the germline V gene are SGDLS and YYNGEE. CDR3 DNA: TGTGCCAGCAGCGTAGTTGCAGGTAATGACTACGAGCAGTACTTC. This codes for CASSVVAGNDYEQYF. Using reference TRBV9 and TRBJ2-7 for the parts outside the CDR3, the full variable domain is DSGVTQTPKHLITATGQRVTLRCSPRSGDLSVYWYQQSLDQGLQFLIQYYNGEERAKGNILERFSAQQFPDLHSELNLSSLELGDSALYFCASSVVAGNDYEQYFGPGTRLTVT.

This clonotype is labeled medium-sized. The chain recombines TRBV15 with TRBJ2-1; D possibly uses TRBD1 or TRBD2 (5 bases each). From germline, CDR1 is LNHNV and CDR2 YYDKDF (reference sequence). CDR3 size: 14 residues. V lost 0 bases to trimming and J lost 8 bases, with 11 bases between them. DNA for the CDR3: TGTGCCACCAGCAGAGATTCAAGGGGAGATGAGCAGTTCTTC. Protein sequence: CATSRDSRGDEQFF. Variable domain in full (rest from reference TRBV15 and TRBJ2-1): DAMVIQNPRYQVTQFGKPVTLSCSQTLNHNVMYWYQQKSSQAPKLLFHYYDKDFNNEADTPDNFQSRRPNTSFCFLDIRSPGLGDTAMYLCATSRDSRGDEQFFGPGTRLTVL.